This T cell receptor beta chain originates from a study of response to subunit inactivated influenza vaccine. TCRdb recomputed calls from the RT-PCR reads with MiXCR, one row per CDR3 protein. The data hold 400,000 to 650,000 distinct CDR3 sequences, with approximately 7.8% observed a single time. The study, taken as a whole, reports: The authors suggested that few new T cells are recruited per seasonal influenza vaccination.

This clonotype has a handful of counts. As yet, its antigen is unknown. This CDR3 spans 15 amino acids. Trimming removed 8 bases from V and 5 bases from J, with 16 bases in between. The chain has TRBV12-3 or TRBV12-4 and TRBJ1-6; D might be TRBD1 (5 bases). The specimen comprised PBMCs from blood, sampled less than 30 months after vaccination. The sequence was obtained from a man between 50 and 70 years old who received an inactivated influenza vaccine. The CDR3 protein is CASSPGGTDNSPLHF. The CDR3 region has the DNA TGTGCCAGCTCTCCCGGGGGAACGGATAATTCACCCCTCCACTTT.